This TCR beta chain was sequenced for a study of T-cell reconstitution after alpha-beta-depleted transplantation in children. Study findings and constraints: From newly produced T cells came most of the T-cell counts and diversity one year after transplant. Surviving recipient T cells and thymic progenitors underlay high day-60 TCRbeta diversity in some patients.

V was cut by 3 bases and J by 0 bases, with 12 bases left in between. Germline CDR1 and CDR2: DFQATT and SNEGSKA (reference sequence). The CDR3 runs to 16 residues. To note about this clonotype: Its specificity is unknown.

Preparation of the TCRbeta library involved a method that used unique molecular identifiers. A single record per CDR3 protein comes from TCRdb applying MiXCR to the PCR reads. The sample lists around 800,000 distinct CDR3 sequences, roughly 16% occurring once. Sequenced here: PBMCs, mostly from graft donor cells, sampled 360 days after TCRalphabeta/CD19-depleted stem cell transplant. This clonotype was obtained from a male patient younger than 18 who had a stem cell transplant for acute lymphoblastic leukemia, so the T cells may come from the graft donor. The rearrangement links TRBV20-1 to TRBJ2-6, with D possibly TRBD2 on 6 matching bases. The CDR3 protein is CSAREGWSSGANVLTF. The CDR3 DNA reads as TGCAGTGCTAGGGAGGGGTGGAGCTCTGGGGCCAACGTCCTGACTTTC.